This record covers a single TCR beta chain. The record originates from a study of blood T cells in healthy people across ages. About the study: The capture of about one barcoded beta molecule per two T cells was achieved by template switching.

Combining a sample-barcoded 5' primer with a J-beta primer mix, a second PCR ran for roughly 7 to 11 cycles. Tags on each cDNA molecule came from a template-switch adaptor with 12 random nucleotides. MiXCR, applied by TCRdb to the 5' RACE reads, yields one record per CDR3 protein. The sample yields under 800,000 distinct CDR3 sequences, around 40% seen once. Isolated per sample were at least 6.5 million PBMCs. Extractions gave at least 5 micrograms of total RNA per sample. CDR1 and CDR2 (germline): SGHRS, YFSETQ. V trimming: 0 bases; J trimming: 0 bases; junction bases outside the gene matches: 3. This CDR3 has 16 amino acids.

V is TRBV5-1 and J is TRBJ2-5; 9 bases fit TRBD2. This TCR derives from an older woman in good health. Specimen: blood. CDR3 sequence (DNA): TGCGCCAGCAGCTTGGTTCCTAGCGGGAACCAAGAGACCCAGTACTTC. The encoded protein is CASSLVPSGNQETQYF.